This TCR beta chain was profiled in a study of CD8+ T cells in alopecia areata. Overall study: A regimen of oral tofacitinib, 5 to 10 mg twice daily, was given to treated patients.

This clone was seen a handful of times. Isolated RNA was reverse transcribed into cDNA used as the sequencing template. Method: immunoSEQ multiplex PCR; TCRdb's copy keeps in-frame clones and lacks some. The profile shows 220,000 or so clones, 50% to 65% of them singletons. This CDR3 comprises 16 residues. CDR1 and CDR2 (germline): ENHRY, SYGVKD. Trimming cost V 1 base and J 4 bases; bases outside gene matches: 7. The rearrangement uses TRBV10-3 and TRBJ1-1; 9 bases map to TRBD1. The sample was CD4+ T cells sorted from blood, taken at week 0. The TCR was taken from a human donor with alopecia areata. CDR3 in amino acids: CAISEYQGQGGTEAFF. Written as DNA, the CDR3 is TGTGCCATCAGTGAGTATCAGGGACAGGGAGGCACTGAAGCTTTCTTT.